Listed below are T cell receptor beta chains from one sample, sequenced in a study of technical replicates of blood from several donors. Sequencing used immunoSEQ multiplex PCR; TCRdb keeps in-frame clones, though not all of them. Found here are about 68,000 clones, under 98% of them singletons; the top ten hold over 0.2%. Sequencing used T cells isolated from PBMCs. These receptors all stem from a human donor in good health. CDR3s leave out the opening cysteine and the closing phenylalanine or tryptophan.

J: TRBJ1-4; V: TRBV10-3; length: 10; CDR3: AISERDEKLF
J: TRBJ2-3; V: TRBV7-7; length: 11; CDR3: ASSLGGKDTQY
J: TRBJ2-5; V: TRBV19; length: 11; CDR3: ATSGKWTETQY
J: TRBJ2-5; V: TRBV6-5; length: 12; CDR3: ASSYSHVVETQY
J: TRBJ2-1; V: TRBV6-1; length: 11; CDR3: AGTKRGYNEQF
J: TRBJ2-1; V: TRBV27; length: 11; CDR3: ASSFTGVDEQF
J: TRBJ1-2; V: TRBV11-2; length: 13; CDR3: ASRQTGLLNYGYT
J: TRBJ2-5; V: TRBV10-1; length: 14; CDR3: ASSEGDSMGQETQY
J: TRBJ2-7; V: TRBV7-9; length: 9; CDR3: ASSSGGEQY
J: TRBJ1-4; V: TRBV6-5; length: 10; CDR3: ASRGRGEKLF
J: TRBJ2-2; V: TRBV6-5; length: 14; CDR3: ASSYLGYTNTGELF
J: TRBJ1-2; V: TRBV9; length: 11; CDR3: ASSVADFDGYT
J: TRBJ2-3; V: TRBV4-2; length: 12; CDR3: ASSGTSGSDTQY
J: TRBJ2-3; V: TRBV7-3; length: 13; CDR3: ASSLGGHSTDTQY
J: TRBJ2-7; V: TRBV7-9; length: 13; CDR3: ASSLTSGSSYEQY
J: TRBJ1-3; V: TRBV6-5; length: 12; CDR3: ASSSGTGPNTIY
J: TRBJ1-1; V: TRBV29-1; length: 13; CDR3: SVLPYQEGNTEAF
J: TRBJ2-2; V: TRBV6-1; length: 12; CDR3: VLHRTGDTGELF
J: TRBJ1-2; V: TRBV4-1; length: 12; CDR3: ASSQGQGYYGYT
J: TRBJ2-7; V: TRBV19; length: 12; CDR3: ASANRVGSYEQY
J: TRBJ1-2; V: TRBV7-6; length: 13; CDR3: ASSRTGWTNYGYT
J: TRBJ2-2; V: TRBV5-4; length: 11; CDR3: ASSHRGTGELF
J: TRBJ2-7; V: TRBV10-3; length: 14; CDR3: AISDPTGSSSYEQY
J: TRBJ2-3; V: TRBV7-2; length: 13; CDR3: ASSISGRPTDTQY
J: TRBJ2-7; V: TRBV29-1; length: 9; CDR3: TRDRGQEQY
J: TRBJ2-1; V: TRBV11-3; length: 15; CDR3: ASSIRRAGMLIHEQF
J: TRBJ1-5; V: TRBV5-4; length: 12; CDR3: ASSFGGTGKAQH
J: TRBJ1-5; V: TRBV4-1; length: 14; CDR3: ASSQAGVIIGQPQH
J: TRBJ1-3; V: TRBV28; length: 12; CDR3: ASIAGGAGNTIY
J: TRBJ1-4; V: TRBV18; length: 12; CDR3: ASSAGQGSEKLF
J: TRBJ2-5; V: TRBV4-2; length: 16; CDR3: ASSQETLLAGGPETQY
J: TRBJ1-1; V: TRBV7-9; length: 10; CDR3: ASSPHHTEAF
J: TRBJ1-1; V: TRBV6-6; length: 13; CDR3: ASREALLGNTEAF
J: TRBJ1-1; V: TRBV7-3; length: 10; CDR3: ASSTLTREAF
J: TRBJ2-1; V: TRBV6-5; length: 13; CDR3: ASSVGGSGYNEQF
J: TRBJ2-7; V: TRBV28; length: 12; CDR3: ASSPRTRKGEQY
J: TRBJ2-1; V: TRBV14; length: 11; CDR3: ASSQRRGNEQF
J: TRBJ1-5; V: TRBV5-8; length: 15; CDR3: ASSWTYSGERDQPQH
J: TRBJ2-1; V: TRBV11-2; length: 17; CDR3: ASSLVAWASDPFTNEQF
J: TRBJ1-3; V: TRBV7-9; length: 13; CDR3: ASSLRGATGNTIY
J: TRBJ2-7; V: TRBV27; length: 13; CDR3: ASSHLGGSSYEQY
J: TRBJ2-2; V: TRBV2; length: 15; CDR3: ASSEARDRGNTGELF
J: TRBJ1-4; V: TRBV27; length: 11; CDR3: ASSLRAVEKLF
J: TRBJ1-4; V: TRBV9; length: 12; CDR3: ASSRDRVFEKLF
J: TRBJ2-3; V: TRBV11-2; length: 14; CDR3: ASRPGLAGAADTQY
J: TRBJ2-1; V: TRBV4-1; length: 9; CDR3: ASSQGGEQF
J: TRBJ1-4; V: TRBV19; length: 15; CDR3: ASSITVAGTGREKLF
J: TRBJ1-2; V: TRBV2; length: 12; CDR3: ASNNGHLLYGYT
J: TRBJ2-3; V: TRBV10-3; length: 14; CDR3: AISTFRDSYTDTQY
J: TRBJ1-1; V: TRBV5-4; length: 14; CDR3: ASSPRQGILNTEAF
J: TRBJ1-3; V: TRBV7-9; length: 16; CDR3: ASSLATGSLLSGNTIY
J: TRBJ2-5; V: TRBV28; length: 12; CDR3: ASSIGLAVETQY
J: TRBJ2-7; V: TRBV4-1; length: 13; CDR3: ASSQVAGVSYEQY
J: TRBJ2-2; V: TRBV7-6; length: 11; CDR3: ASRAGVTGELF
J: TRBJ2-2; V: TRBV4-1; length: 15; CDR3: ASSQDPSGRGSGELF